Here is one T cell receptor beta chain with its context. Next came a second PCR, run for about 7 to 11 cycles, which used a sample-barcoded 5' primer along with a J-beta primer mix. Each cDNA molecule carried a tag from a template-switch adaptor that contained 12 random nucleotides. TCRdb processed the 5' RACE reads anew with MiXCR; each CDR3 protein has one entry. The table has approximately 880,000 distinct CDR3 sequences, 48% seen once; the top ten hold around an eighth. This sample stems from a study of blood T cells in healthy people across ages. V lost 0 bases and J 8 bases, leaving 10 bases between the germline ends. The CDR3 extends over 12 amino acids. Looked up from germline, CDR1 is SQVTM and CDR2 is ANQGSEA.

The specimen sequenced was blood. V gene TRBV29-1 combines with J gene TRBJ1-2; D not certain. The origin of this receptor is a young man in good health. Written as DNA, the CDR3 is TGCAGCGTTGAAGATCGGATCCAAGGCTACACCTTC. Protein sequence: CSVEDRIQGYTF.